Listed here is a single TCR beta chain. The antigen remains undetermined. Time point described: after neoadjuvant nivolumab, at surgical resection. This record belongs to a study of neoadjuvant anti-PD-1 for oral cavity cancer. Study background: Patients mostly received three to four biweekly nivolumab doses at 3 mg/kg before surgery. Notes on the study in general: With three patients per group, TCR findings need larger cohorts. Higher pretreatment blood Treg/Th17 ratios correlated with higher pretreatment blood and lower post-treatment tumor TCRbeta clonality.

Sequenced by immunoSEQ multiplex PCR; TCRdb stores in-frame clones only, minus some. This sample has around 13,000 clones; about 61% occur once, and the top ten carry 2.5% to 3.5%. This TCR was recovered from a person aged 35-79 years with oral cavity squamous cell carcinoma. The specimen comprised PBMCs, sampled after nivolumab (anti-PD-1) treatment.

The CDR3 DNA reads as TGCGCCAGCAGCTTGGGGACAGGCCAAGTCTACGAGCAGTACTTC. Its translation: CASSLGTGQVYEQYF. The chain employs TRBV5-1 and TRBJ2-7; 7 nucleotides match TRBD1. Germline values: CDR1 SGHRS, CDR2 YFSETQ. J lost 3 bases, V lost 0 bases, and 6 bases had no gene match. The CDR3 is 15 residues long.